These T cell receptor beta chains were read from a single sample in a study of shared clonotypes between healthy human individuals. Clones were sequenced by immunoSEQ multiplex PCR, and TCRdb holds only the in-frame ones, with some missing. In the table there are more than 1.2 million clones, around 98.5% of which are singletons. Sequencing input: naive CD4+ T cells sorted from blood. These receptors were taken from a man in his thirties or forties in good health. The CDR3 runs from the conserved cysteine through the conserved F or W. The D gene is left open where the match is weak. Part of the rows lack a size; the others show once, few, many or a class for expanded clones.

>NA|TRBJ2-3|TRBD2|TRBV5-1
TGCGCCAGCAGCTTACTAGCGGTATACACAGATACGCAGTATTTT
CASSLLAVYTDTQYF
>NA|TRBJ2-3|TRBD2|TRBV6-5
TGTGCCAGCAGTCTTCTAGCGGGAATCACAGATACGCAGTATTTT
CASSLLAGITDTQYF
>NA|TRBJ1-4|TRBD1|TRBV18
TGTGCCAGCTCACCTTCGGGACAGGTAGAAAAACTGTTTTTT
CASSPSGQVEKLFF
>NA|TRBJ2-7|TRBD2|TRBV29-1
TGCAGCGTTGCGGTGAGCGGGAGAGACGAGCAGTACTTC
CSVAVSGRDEQYF
>NA|TRBJ2-3|TRBD1|TRBV7-2
TGTGCCAGCAGCCCGGACAGGGCGGGAGATACGCAGTATTTT
CASSPDRAGDTQYF
>NA|TRBJ2-2|NA|TRBV29-1
TGCAGCGCGTGGGGGGCGGTCGACACCGGGGAGCTGTTTTTT
CSAWGAVDTGELFF
>NA|TRBJ2-3|NA|TRBV18
TGTGCCAGCCGCCTCGGGGATGGGGATACGCAGTATTTT
CASRLGDGDTQYF
>NA|TRBJ2-2|TRBD2|TRBV9
TGTGCCAGCAGCGTTGTAGCGGGAGGGCCCGCCGGGGAGCTGTTTTTT
CASSVVAGGPAGELFF
>NA|TRBJ2-7|NA|TRBV4-1
TGCGCCAGCAGCCAAGGGGCGGGGGACACTATCTACGAGCAGTACTTC
CASSQGAGDTIYEQYF
>NA|TRBJ2-7|NA|TRBV7-9
TGTGCCAGCAGCTCCGGGACGCACTCCTACGAGCAGTACTTC
CASSSGTHSYEQYF
>NA|TRBJ2-5|TRBD2|TRBV6-1
TGTGCCAGCAGTGAAGGCGGGGGGTCAGAGACCCAGTACTTC
CASSEGGGSETQYF
>NA|TRBJ2-3|TRBD2|TRBV9
TGTGCCAGCAGCCCCGGGACTAGCGGCACAGATACGCAGTATTTT
CASSPGTSGTDTQYF
>NA|TRBJ2-7|NA|TRBV18
TGTGCCAGCTCACCGACCAGTAGCGGAGGGGCCTACGAGCAGTACTTC
CASSPTSSGGAYEQYF
>NA|TRBJ2-7|NA|TRBV12-5
TGTGCTAGTGGTTCCGGACAGCACAAAAACTACGAGCAGTACTTC
CASGSGQHKNYEQYF
>NA|TRBJ2-1|TRBD2|TRBV5-1
TGCGCCAGCATGGTTCTAGCGGGAGTTGACAATGAGCAGTTCTTC
CASMVLAGVDNEQFF
>NA|TRBJ1-5|NA|TRBV14
TGTGCCAGCAGCCAAGAACGGTTTACGCCCCAGCATTTT
CASSQERFTPQHF
>NA|TRBJ2-1|NA|TRBV4-1
TGCGCCAGCAGCCAAGACCGACTAGGTCGTCCCATACTGGGCAATGAGCAGTTCTTC
CASSQDRLGRPILGNEQFF
>once|TRBJ2-2|NA|TRBV14
TGTGCCAGCAGCCAAGAGGTATTGAACACCGGGGAGCTGTTTTTT
CASSQEVLNTGELFF
>NA|TRBJ2-1|TRBD2|TRBV11-2
TGTGCCAGCAGCTTAGTGGCTAGCGGGTTGGCCTACAATGAGCAGTTCTTC
CASSLVASGLAYNEQFF
>NA|TRBJ2-3|TRBD2|TRBV28
TGTGCCAGCAGAGACCCCGGACTAGCGGGAAGTACTTGGAGCACAGATACGCAGTATTTT
CASRDPGLAGSTWSTDTQYF
>NA|TRBJ2-7|TRBD1|TRBV19
TGTGCCAGTAGTCCACGGACAGGCTACGAGCAGTACTTC
CASSPRTGYEQYF
>NA|TRBJ2-5|TRBD2|TRBV5-1
TGCGCCAGCAGCTTGACTAGCGGGAGATTAGAGACCCAGTACTTC
CASSLTSGRLETQYF
>NA|TRBJ1-5|TRBD1|TRBV19
TGTGCCAGTAGTATACTAGGACAGGGGGGTAGCAATCAGCCCCAGCATTTT
CASSILGQGGSNQPQHF
>once|TRBJ2-1|NA|TRBV4-3
TGCGCCAGCAGCCAAGCGGGGCCCCACAATGAGCAGTTCTTC
CASSQAGPHNEQFF
>NA|TRBJ2-7|TRBD1|TRBV2
TGTGCCAGCGCTGTGTCAGGGGGCGAGCAGTACTTC
CASAVSGGEQYF
>NA|TRBJ1-5|NA|TRBV10-2
TGCGCCAGCAGCGCGGACGGACATAGCAATCAGCCCCAGCATTTT
CASSADGHSNQPQHF
>NA|TRBJ1-3|NA|TRBV19
TGTGCCAGTACGGACAGAAGCTCTGGAAACACCATATATTTT
CASTDRSSGNTIYF
>once|TRBJ2-1|TRBD2|TRBV29-1
TGCAGCGTCCTAGGACTAGCGGTCTCCAATGAGCAGTTCTTC
CSVLGLAVSNEQFF
>NA|TRBJ2-7|TRBD1|TRBV14
TGTGCCAGCAGCCAGACAGGGGGCTACTACGAGCAGTACTTC
CASSQTGGYYEQYF
>NA|TRBJ2-1|NA|TRBV5-4
TGTGCCAGCAGCTTGGCGGCGGTCAATGAGCAGTTCTTC
CASSLAAVNEQFF
>NA|TRBJ1-4|TRBD1|TRBV2
TGTGCCAGCGGGACAGAGATTAATGAAAAACTGTTTTTT
CASGTEINEKLFF
>NA|TRBJ1-1|NA|TRBV18
TGTGCCAGCTCAATCCGCTTTGGGGGTATTGACACTGAAGCTTTCTTT
CASSIRFGGIDTEAFF
>NA|TRBJ1-1|NA|TRBV9
TGTGCCAGCAGCTTTGGCCTAGGACAGTTGAACACTGAAGCTTTCTTT
CASSFGLGQLNTEAFF
>NA|TRBJ2-7|NA|TRBV5-1
TGCGCCAGCAGCCCCCTCGGACGAACTACCGAGCAGTACTTC
CASSPLGRTTEQYF
>NA|TRBJ2-1|TRBD1|TRBV18
TGTGCCAGCTCACCTTCCCGGGACAGGGTTGTTTTCTACAATGAGCAGTTCTTC
CASSPSRDRVVFYNEQFF
>NA|TRBJ1-2|NA|TRBV6-4
TGTGCCAGCAGTGAATACCCTGACCTTGGACCTAACTATGGCTACACCTTC
CASSEYPDLGPNYGYTF
>NA|TRBJ2-1|NA|TRBV11-2
TGTGCCAGCAGCCTGACGTCCGAGCAGTTCTTC
CASSLTSEQFF
>NA|TRBJ1-1|NA|TRBV5-1
TGCGCCAGCAGCACCCTCGGGTCGAACACTGAAGCTTTCTTT
CASSTLGSNTEAFF
>NA|TRBJ2-7|TRBD1|TRBV7-8
TGTGCCAGCAGCTTAGGAACAGGGGCGTCCCTCTACGAGCAGTACTTC
CASSLGTGASLYEQYF
>NA|TRBJ2-7|NA|TRBV5-4
TGTGCCAGCAGCTTGATGGGGACCTACGAGCAGTACTTC
CASSLMGTYEQYF
>NA|TRBJ1-2|TRBD1|TRBV10-2
TGCGCCAGCAGTCGGACAGGGGATTATGGCTACACCTTC
CASSRTGDYGYTF
>NA|TRBJ2-7|NA|TRBV2
TGTGCCAGCAGTGGGGGCACTTCCTACGAGCAGTACTTC
CASSGGTSYEQYF
>NA|TRBJ2-3|NA|TRBV5-1
TGCGCCAGCAAAGGACCCCCGGTGGATACGCAGTATTTT
CASKGPPVDTQYF
>NA|TRBJ2-1|NA|TRBV6-6
TGTGCCAGCAGTTACTCATCAGCCAATGAGCAGTTCTTC
CASSYSSANEQFF
>NA|TRBJ2-1|NA|TRBV25-1
TGTGCCAGCAGTGAATTCGGGAGAAGGTACAATGAGCAGTTCTTC
CASSEFGRRYNEQFF
>NA|TRBJ2-7|NA|TRBV18
TGTGCCAGCTCACCAATCCAGAGCGGGACATACTACGAGCAGTACTTC
CASSPIQSGTYYEQYF